This paragraph reports one T cell receptor beta chain. Its matching antigen is unknown. The data belong to a study of post-analysis software for immune sequencing data. About the study: Relapsing-remitting, secondary progressive and progressive-relapsing courses of multiple sclerosis were included.

The CDR3 consists of 14 residues. Per germline, CDR1 MNHNS and CDR2 SASEGT. Trimming removed 4 bases from V and 2 bases from J, with 9 bases in between. General observations from the study: Patients carried roughly 5 TRBV segments more frequently than controls did, and TRBV5-6, TRBV5-1 and TRBV20-1 were among them.

Included in the TCR beta cDNA libraries were unique molecular identifiers. TCRdb processed the PCR reads anew with MiXCR; each CDR3 protein has one entry. The data show some 690,000 distinct CDR3 sequences, roughly three fifths seen once. The sequencing sample was made of blood. The sequence was collected from a girl aged 2-15 years with multiple sclerosis. The V call is TRBV6-1, the J call TRBJ2-1; D is possibly TRBD1 (6 bases). The CDR3 loop reads CASSGTDAYNEQFF. CDR3 sequence (DNA): TGTGCCAGCAGTGGGACAGATGCCTACAATGAGCAGTTCTTC.